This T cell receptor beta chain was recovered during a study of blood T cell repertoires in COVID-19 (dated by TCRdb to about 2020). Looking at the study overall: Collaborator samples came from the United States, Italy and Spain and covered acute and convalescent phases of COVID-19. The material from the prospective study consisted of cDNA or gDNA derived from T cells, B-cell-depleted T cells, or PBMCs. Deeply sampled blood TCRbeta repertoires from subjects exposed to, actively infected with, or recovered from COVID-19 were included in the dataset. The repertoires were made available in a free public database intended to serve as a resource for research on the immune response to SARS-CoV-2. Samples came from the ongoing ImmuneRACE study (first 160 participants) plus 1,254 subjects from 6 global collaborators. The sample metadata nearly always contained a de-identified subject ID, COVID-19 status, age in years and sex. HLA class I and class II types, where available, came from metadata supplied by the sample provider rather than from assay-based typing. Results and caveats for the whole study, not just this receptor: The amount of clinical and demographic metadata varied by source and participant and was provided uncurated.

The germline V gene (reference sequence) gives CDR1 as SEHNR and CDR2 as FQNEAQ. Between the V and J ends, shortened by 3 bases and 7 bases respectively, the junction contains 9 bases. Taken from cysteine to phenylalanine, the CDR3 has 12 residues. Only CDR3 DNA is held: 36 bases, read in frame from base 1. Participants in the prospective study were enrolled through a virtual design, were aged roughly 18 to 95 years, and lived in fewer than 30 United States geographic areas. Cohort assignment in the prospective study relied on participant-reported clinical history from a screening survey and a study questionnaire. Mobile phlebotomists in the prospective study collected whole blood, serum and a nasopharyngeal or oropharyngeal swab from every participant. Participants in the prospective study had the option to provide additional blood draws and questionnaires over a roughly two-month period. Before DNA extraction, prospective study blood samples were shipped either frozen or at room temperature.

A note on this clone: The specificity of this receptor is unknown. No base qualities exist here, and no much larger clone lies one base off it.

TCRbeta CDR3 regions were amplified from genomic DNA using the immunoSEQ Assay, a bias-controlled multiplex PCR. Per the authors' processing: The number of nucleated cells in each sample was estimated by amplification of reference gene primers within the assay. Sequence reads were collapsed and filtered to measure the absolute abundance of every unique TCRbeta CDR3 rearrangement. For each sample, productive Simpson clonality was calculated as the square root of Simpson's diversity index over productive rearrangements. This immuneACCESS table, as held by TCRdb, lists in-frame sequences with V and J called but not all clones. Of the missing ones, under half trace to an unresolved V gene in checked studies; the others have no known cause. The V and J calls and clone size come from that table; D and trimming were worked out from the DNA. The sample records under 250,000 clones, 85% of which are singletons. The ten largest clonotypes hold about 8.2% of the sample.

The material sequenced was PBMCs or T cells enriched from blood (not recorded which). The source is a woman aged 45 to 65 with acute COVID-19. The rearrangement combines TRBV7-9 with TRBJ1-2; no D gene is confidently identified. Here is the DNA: TGTGCCAGCAGCTTGAGAGAGTTTGGCTACACCTTC. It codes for CASSLREFGYTF.